This T cell receptor (beta chain) was captured in a study of radiation and T cells in renal cell carcinoma (TCRdb year 2020). Background on the whole study: Samples were obtained from a clinical trial, in which 15 Gy stereotactic body radiation therapy was delivered to primary renal cell carcinomas and nephrectomy was performed 4 weeks later. In total, 50 or so samples, comprising 26 tumors and some 27 peripheral blood samples, were subjected to TCR beta sequencing. In the approximately 57 samples combined, 4,016,671 unique CDR3 nucleotide sequences were found, encoding about 2.7 million unique CDR3 amino acid sequences. Overall study outcomes, separate from this receptor: The single-armed trial design could not address effects of radiation dose or scheduling on the TCR repertoire. Because pretreatment tumor biopsies were not available, the baseline intratumoral presence of clonotypes could not be determined. In blood, the top tumor clonotypes increased from baseline to 2 weeks after radiation and then shrank by 4 weeks, which suggests a temporary expansion of tumor-resident clones. Changes in the blood repertoire were not tracked past 4 weeks after treatment.

From a lookup of the germline V gene, CDR1 and CDR2 are MNHNS and SASEGT. The CDR3 measures 14 amino acids from cysteine to phenylalanine. Of the read, only the CDR3 DNA is kept; its 42 bases are in frame from base 1. The germline V end is reduced by 6 bases and the J end by 3 bases; junction bases left unmatched: 6. TCR beta libraries were generated from genomic DNA with the immunoSEQ kit, following the manufacturer's recommendations. Library preparation used a first multiplex PCR with proprietary primers, then a second PCR adding unique barcodes, with bead cleanups after each round. A kit-provided positive control reaction and a negative control reaction were included in every sample batch. The final libraries were assessed on an Agilent 4200 TapeStation D1000 ScreenTape, pooled by volume, and quantified by qPCR. Sequencing was performed on an Illumina NextSeq500 using a MidOutput 150-cycle cartridge, with 156 Read1 cycles, 15 Index1 cycles, and the kit custom primers. The pooled library was loaded at 0.75 to 1 pM, and roughly 20% PhiX control was spiked in. The original methods were these. The vendor-processed data were analyzed in R, and a clonotype was defined as all T cells that share the same CDR3 nucleotide sequence. In the clone abundance analyses, frequencies in each sample were normalized to that sample's 10,000 most abundant clones. Public T cell clones, averaging fewer than five per sample, were removed before analysis. A difference in abundance of at least 32-fold between compartments was used to define tumor-enriched and baseline blood-enriched clonotypes. A beta-binomial differential abundance model was used to identify clonotypes that expanded or contracted between blood time points. Tumor-blood repertoire similarity was measured with the Baroni-Urbani and Buser coefficient, and group comparisons used two-tailed Wilcoxon tests in R. Here the immuneACCESS table is served through TCRdb, limited to in-frame sequences with V and J called. Missing clones are a known gap in these copies; in checked studies unresolved V genes cover under half, and the rest lacks a known reason. V and J calls and clone size follow that table, whereas D and trimming were derived from the DNA. Within this sample are roughly 49,000 clones, with roughly 80% of them counted one time only. The leading ten clones occupy 25% to 30% of the sample.

A word on this clone: No antigen is known for it. Base qualities are missing; no much larger clone stands one base away.

This specimen's time point label, interpreted: blood 2 weeks post-SBRT. Interpreted using the paper, the treatment or condition label stands for: 15 Gy SBRT to primary tumor, nephrectomy 4 weeks later. Serial peripheral blood from radiation-treated patients was sampled at baseline, 2 weeks and 4 weeks after SBRT to track tumor-enriched clonotypes. Every patient's renal cell carcinoma showed clear cell pathology. Genomic DNA for TCR sequencing was prepared using the QIAamp DNA Blood Mini Kit (Qiagen). The analyses included only samples that passed all quality control checks. This sequence was found in a woman between 65 and 79 years old with renal cell carcinoma. Sequencing was performed on blood, taken from a patient whose treatment included radiotherapy and nephrectomy. The chain joins TRBV6-1 to TRBJ1-1; 8 bases in the middle match TRBD1. The DNA sequence is as follows: TGTGCCAGCAGCCTTGACAGGGGAGACACTGAAGCTTTCTTT. Its coded protein is CASSLDRGDTEAFF.